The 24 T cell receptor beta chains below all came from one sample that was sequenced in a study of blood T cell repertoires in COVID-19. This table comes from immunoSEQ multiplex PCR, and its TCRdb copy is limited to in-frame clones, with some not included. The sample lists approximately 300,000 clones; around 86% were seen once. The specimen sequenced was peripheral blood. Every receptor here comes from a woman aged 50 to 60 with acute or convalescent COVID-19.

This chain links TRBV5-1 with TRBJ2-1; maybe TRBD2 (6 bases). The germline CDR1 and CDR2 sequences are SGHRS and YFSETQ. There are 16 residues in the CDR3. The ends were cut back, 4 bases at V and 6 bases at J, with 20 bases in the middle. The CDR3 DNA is TGCGCCAGCAGCCTTATGGGACTCACCACTCCCAATGAGCAGTTCTTC. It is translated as CASSLMGLTTPNEQFF. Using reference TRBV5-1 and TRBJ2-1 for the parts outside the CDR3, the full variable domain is KAGVTQTPRYLIKTRGQQVTLSCSPISGHRSVSWYQQTPGQGLQFLFEYFSETQRNKGNFPGRFSGRQFSNSRSEMNVSTLELGDSALYLCASSLMGLTTPNEQFFGPGTRLTVL.

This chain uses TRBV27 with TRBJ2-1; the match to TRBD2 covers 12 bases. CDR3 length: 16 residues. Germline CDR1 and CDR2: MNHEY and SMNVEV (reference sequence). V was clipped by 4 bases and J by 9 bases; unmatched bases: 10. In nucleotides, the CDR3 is TGTGCCAGCAGTTCAATGGCTAGCGGGAGGGCCAGTGAGCAGTTCTTC. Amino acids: CASSSMASGRASEQFF.

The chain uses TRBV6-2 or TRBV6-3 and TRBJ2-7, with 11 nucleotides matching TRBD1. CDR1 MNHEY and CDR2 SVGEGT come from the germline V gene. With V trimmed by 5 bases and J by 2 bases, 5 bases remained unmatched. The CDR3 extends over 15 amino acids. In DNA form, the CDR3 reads TGTGCCAGCAGTCGCCGGGACAGGGGGACCTACGAGCAGTACTTC. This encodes CASSRRDRGTYEQYF.

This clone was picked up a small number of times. CDR3: CASSPLATGDYGYTF. The CDR3 DNA is TGTGCCAGCAGCCCTCTTGCCACGGGGGACTATGGCTACACCTTC. The rearrangement uses TRBV3-1 (or the pseudogene TRBV3-2) and TRBJ1-2, with D perhaps TRBD1 (5 bases). The CDR3 has 15 amino acids. V was pared by 4 bases and J by 3 bases, with 15 bases between. The germline V gene encodes CDR1 LGHDT and CDR2 YNNKEL (reference sequence).

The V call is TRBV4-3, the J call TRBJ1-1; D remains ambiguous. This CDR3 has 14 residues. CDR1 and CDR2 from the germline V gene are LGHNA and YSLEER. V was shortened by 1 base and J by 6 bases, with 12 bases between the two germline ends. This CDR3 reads CASSQVKGDPEAFF. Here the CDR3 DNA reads TGCGCCAGCAGCCAAGTTAAAGGAGACCCTGAAGCTTTCTTT.

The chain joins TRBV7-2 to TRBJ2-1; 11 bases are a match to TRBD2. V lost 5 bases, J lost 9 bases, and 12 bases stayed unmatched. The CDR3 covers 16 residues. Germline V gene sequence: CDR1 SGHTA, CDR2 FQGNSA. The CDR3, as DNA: TGTGCCAGCAGCCAACAGGGACTAGCGGATACATTTGAGCAGTTCTTC. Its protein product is CASSQQGLADTFEQFF.

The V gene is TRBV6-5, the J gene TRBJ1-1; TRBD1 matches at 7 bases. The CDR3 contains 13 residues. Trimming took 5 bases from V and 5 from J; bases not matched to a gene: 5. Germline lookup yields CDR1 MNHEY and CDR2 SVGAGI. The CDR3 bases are TGTGCCAGCAGTCTCGACAGGGTAACTGAAGCTTTCTTT. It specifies CASSLDRVTEAFF.

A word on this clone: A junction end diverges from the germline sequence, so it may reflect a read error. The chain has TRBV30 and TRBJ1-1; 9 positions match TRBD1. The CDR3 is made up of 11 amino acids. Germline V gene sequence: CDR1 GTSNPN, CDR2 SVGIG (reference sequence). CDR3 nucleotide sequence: TGTGCCTGGAGTGTCTCCGGGACAGGGACTTTT. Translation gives CAWSVSGTGTF.

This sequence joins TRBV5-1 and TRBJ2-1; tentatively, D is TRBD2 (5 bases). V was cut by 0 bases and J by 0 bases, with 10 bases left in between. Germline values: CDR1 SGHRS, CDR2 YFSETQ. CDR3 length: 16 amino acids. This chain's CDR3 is CASSLERGPSYNEQFF. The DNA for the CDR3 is TGCGCCAGCAGCTTGGAACGCGGGCCCTCCTACAATGAGCAGTTCTTC.

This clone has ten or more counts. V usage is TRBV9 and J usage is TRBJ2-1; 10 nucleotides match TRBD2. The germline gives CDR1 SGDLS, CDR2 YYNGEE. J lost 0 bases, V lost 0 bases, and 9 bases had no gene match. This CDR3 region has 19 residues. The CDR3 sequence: CASSVEAPGLATSYNEQFF. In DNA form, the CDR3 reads TGTGCCAGCAGCGTAGAAGCCCCGGGACTAGCGACCTCCTACAATGAGCAGTTCTTC. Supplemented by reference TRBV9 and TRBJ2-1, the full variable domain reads DSGVTQTPKHLITATGQRVTLRCSPRSGDLSVYWYQQSLDQGLQFLIQYYNGEERAKGNILERFSAQQFPDLHSELNLSSLELGDSALYFCASSVEAPGLATSYNEQFFGPGTRLTVL.

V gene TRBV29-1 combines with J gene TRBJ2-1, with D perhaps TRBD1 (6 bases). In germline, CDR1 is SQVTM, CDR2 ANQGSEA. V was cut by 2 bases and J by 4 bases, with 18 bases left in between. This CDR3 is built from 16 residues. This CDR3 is CSVEIIGQTLYNEQFF. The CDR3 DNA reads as TGCAGCGTTGAAATTATCGGACAGACCCTTTACAATGAGCAGTTCTTC.

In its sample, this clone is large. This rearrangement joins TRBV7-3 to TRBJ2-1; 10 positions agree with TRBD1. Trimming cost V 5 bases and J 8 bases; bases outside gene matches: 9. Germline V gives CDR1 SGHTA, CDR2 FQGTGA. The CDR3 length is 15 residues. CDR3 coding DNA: TGTGCCAGCAGCCAAGGGACAGGGGAAGGGTATGAGCAGTTCTTC. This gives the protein CASSQGTGEGYEQFF. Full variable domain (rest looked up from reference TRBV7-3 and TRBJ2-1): GAGVSQTPSNKVTEKGKYVELRCDPISGHTALYWYRQSLGQGPEFLIYFQGTGAADDSGLPNDRFFAVRPEGSVSTLKIQRTERGDSAVYLCASSQGTGEGYEQFFGPGTRLTVL.

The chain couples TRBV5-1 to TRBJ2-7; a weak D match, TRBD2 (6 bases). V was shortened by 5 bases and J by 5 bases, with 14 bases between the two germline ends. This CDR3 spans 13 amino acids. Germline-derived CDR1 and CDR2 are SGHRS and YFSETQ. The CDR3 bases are TGCGCCAGCAGTGACGGGAGAGTCGACGAGCAGTACTTC. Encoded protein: CASSDGRVDEQYF. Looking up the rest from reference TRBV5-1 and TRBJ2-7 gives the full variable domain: KAGVTQTPRYLIKTRGQQVTLSCSPISGHRSVSWYQQTPGQGLQFLFEYFSETQRNKGNFPGRFSGRQFSNSRSEMNVSTLELGDSALYLCASSDGRVDEQYFGPGTRLTVT.

CDR3: CAWTRWGAGANVLTF. CDR3 DNA sequence: TGTGCCTGGACGAGGTGGGGGGCTGGGGCCAACGTCCTGACTTTC. This chain links TRBV30 with TRBJ2-6, with D tentatively TRBD2 (6 bases). CDR3 length: 15 residues. V gave up 4 bases and J gave up 2 bases, with 12 bases separating them. Germline CDR1 GTSNPN, CDR2 SVGIG (reference sequence).

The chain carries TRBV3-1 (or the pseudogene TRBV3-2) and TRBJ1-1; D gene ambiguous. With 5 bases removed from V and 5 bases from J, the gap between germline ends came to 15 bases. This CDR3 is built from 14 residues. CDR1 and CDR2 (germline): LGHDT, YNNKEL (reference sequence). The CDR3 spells CASSLGLGSTEAFF. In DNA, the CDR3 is TGTGCCAGCAGCTTAGGCCTGGGGAGTACTGAAGCTTTCTTT.

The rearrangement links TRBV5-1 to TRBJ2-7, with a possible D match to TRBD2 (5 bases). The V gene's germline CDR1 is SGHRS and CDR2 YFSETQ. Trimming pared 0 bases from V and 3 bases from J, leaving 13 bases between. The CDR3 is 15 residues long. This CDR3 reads CASSLGLADNYEQYF. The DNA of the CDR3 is TGCGCCAGCAGCTTGGGTCTAGCAGATAACTACGAGCAGTACTTC.

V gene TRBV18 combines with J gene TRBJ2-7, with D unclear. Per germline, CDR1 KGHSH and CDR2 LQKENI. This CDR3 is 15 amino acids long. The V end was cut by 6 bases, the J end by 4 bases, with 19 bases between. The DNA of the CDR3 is TGTGCCAGCTCCCATCAAAGAGACACATCGTACGAGCAGTACTTC. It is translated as CASSHQRDTSYEQYF. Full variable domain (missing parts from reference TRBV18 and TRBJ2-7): NAGVMQNPRHLVRRRGQEARLRCSPMKGHSHVYWYRQLPEEGLKFMVYLQKENIIDESGMPKERFSAEFPKEGPSILRIQQVVRGDSAAYFCASSHQRDTSYEQYFGPGTRLTVT.

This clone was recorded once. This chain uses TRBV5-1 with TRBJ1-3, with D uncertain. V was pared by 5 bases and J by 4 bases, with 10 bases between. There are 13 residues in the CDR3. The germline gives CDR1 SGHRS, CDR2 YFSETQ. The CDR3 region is CASSDLPGNTIYF. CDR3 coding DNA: TGCGCCAGCAGTGATCTACCCGGAAACACCATATATTTT.

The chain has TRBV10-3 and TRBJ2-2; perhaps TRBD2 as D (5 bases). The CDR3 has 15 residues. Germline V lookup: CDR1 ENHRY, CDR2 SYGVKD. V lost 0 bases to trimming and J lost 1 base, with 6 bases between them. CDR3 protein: CAISESRGNTGELFF. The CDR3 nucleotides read TGTGCCATCAGTGAGTCTCGGGGGAACACCGGGGAGCTGTTTTTT.

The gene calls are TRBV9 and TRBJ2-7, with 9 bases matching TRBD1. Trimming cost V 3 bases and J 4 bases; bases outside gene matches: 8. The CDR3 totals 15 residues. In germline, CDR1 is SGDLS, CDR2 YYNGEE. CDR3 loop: CASSASGTGQYEQYF. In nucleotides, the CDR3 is TGTGCCAGCAGCGCCTCCGGGACAGGGCAATACGAGCAGTACTTC.

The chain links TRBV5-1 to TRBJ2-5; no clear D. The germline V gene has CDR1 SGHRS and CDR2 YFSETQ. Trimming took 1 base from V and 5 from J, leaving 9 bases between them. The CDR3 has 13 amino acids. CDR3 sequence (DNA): TGCGCCAGCAGCTTGTTTCCACAGGAGACCCAGTACTTC. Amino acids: CASSLFPQETQYF.

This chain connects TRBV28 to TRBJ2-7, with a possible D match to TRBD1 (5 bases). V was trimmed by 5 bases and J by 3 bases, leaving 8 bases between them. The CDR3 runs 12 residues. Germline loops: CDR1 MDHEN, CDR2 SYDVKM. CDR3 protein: CASSETDYEQYF. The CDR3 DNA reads TGTGCCAGCAGTGAGACAGACTACGAGCAGTACTTC.

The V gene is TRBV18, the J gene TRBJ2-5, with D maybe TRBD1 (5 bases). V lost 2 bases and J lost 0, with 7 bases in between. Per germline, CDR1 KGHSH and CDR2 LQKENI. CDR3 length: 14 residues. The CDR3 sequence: CASSPDSYQETQYF. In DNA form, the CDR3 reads TGTGCCAGCTCACCAGACAGTTACCAAGAGACCCAGTACTTC.

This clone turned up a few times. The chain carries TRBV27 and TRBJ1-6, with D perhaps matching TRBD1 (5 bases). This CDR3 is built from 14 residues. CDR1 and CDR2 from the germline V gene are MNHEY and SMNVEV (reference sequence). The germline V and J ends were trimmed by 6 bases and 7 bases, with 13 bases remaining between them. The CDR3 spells CASRQAGSNSPLHF. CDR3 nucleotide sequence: TGTGCCAGCAGACAGGCCGGAAGCAATTCACCCCTCCACTTT.